A single sample gave rise to the 30 T cell receptor beta chains below, sequenced in a study of T cells in Graves' hyperthyroidism and ophthalmopathy. From RNA transcripts, TCR beta CDR3 regions were amplified. A set of HTBI primers served as the primers for a first-round RT-PCR of the TCR CDR3. MiXCR, applied by TCRdb to the multiplex PCR reads, yields one record per CDR3 protein. The repertoire includes 350,000 to 400,000 distinct CDR3 sequences, around 13% of them detected once, and approximately 10% sits in the top ten. The specimen sequenced was blood. The origin of the receptors is a woman between 55 and 75 years old with Graves' hyperthyroidism.

The chain links TRBV7-8 to TRBJ2-1; possible D gene TRBD2, 6 bases. CDR1 and CDR2 (germline): SGHVS, FQNEAQ. This CDR3 spans 18 amino acids. Trimming removed 3 bases at V and 6 bases at J, with 24 bases between. In DNA, the CDR3 is TGTGCCAGCAGCTTCCCACGTTTTACGGGAGTGCGTGGCAATGAGCAGTTCTTC. It is translated as CASSFPRFTGVRGNEQFF.

This clonotype was seen at least ten times. The chain combines TRBV13 with TRBJ2-4, with TRBD2 as a possible D gene (6 bases). From germline, CDR1 is PRHDT and CDR2 FYEKMQ (reference sequence). Trimming pared 7 bases from V and 5 bases from J, leaving 12 bases between. This CDR3 comprises 13 residues. CDR3 region: CASTQTGENIQYF. The CDR3 DNA sequence: TGTGCCAGCACCCAGACGGGGGAAAACATTCAGTACTTC.

The J gene is TRBJ2-3, the V gene TRBV20-1; D unresolved. The CDR3 is 12 amino acids. Trimming stripped 1 base from V and 5 bases from J, with 7 bases between. The germline gives CDR1 DFQATT, CDR2 SNEGSKA (reference sequence). The CDR3 nucleotides are TGCAGTGCTAGAGTTCCCGGAGATACGCAGTATTTT. Protein: CSARVPGDTQYF.

This clonotype appeared a few times. The chain couples TRBV15 to TRBJ1-1; the D is unclear. CDR1 is LNHNV, CDR2 YYDKDF, per germline (reference sequence). Between the trimmed V and J ends, which lost 7 bases and 1 base, there was a span of 10 bases. The CDR3 sequence is 13 residues long. CDR3 in DNA: TGTGCCACCAAATCAGTGGCGAACACTGAAGCTTTCTTT. Amino acid sequence: CATKSVANTEAFF. The variable domain in full, with the rest retrieved from reference TRBV15 and TRBJ1-1, is DAMVIQNPRYQVTQFGKPVTLSCSQTLNHNVMYWYQQKSSQAPKLLFHYYDKDFNNEADTPDNFQSRRPNTSFCFLDIRSPGLGDTAMYLCATKSVANTEAFFGQGTRLTVV.

The sample holds many counts of this clonotype. The chain combines TRBV6-1 with TRBJ2-3; 10 nucleotides align to TRBD2. The germline CDR1 and CDR2 sequences are MNHNS and SASEGT. The CDR3 covers 15 residues. V lost 5 bases to trimming and J lost 5 bases; unmatched junction nucleotides: 7. Here the CDR3 DNA reads TGTGCCAGCAGTACTAGCGGGACGGTTGAAGATACGCAGTATTTT. Translating it yields CASSTSGTVEDTQYF.

The sample holds many counts of this clonotype. The chain uses TRBV6-1 and TRBJ2-1; 8 bases line up with TRBD2. V shed 8 bases, J shed 6 bases, and the junction held 18 bases outside the gene matches. The CDR3 is 17 residues long. CDR1 is MNHNS and CDR2 is SASEGT in the germline V gene. CDR3 sequence: CASPTGGILRAANEQFF. The CDR3, as DNA: TGTGCCAGCCCGACGGGGGGGATATTGAGGGCTGCCAATGAGCAGTTCTTC.

At least ten counts were recorded for this clonotype. The chain is built from TRBV6-1 and TRBJ2-7, with D possibly matching TRBD2 (6 bases). From germline, CDR1 is MNHNS and CDR2 SASEGT. This CDR3 contains 18 residues. V shed 5 bases and J shed 4 bases, with 27 bases lying between them. The CDR3 DNA reads as TGTGCCAGCAGTCCTCGAGCAGCCGGGACTTTAAGATTTTACGAGCAGTACTTC. Amino acids: CASSPRAAGTLRFYEQYF.

At least ten counts were recorded for this clonotype. The chain joins TRBV7-9 to TRBJ2-7; no clear D gene. V was pared by 2 bases and J by 4 bases, with 9 bases between. The germline gives CDR1 SEHNR, CDR2 FQNEAQ (reference sequence). The CDR3 is 13 residues long. CDR3 sequence: CASSLSSLYEQYF. The DNA of the CDR3 is TGTGCCAGCAGCTTATCTTCTTTGTACGAGCAGTACTTC.

Comment on this clonotype: The junction does not match germline at one end; this may be a read error. The chain combines TRBV18 with TRBJ1-2; a weak D match, TRBD1 (5 bases). The germline V gene encodes CDR1 KGHSH and CDR2 LQKENI. This CDR3 comprises 13 residues. The CDR3: CASPPLDGAGYTF. DNA of the CDR3: TGTGCCAGCCCACCCCTCGACGGGGCTGGCTACACCTTC.

This sequence joins TRBV9 and TRBJ2-6; weak D call: TRBD1 (5 bases). Germline CDR1 SGDLS, CDR2 YYNGEE. Deletions cut 3 bases from V and 0 bases from J, with 13 bases between. The CDR3 is made up of 17 amino acids. The CDR3 loop is CASSAPQVYSGANVLTF. CDR3 in DNA: TGTGCCAGCAGCGCCCCACAGGTTTACTCTGGGGCCAACGTCCTGACTTTC.

J is TRBJ1-2 and V is TRBV6-1; a weak D match, TRBD1 (6 bases). The CDR3 totals 13 residues. Germline V gene lookup returns CDR1 MNHNS and CDR2 SASEGT. Trimming cost V 6 bases and J 3 bases, with 11 bases left between them. CDR3 loop: CASRATGYYGYTF. CDR3 nucleotides: TGTGCCAGCAGAGCTACAGGGTACTATGGCTACACCTTC.

As concerns this clonotype: A much larger clone differs by one base, so this may be a read error. The genes are TRBV6-1 and TRBJ2-5, with TRBD1 matching over 8 bases. The CDR3 has 15 amino acids. CDR1 and CDR2 from the germline V gene are MNHNS and SASEGT. V lost 3 bases and J lost 5; bases outside the gene matches: 8. The CDR3 here is CASSDLQGATETQYF. The CDR3, as DNA: TGTGCCAGCAGTGATTTGCAGGGGGCGACTGAGACCCAGTACTTC.

The chain couples TRBV15 to TRBJ1-5, with D possibly matching TRBD1 (6 bases). Germline CDR1 and CDR2: LNHNV and YYDKDF (reference sequence). The CDR3 contains 18 residues. V lost 0 bases and J 1 base, leaving 16 bases between the germline ends. This CDR3 reads CATSRDWGGGWSNQPQHF. The DNA for the CDR3 is TGTGCCACCAGCAGAGATTGGGGTGGGGGCTGGAGCAATCAGCCCCAGCATTTT.

There are many counts of this clonotype. The V gene is TRBV2, the J gene TRBJ1-4; possible D gene TRBD1, 5 bases. V dropped 8 bases and J dropped 7 bases, with 17 bases sitting between them. The CDR3 extends over 14 amino acids. Germline CDR1 is SNHLY and CDR2 is FYNNEI. The CDR3 loop reads CASGASGESEKLFF. The CDR3 DNA sequence: TGTGCCAGCGGCGCCTCGGGGGAATCTGAAAAACTGTTTTTT.

J is TRBJ2-5 and V is TRBV6-1; possibly TRBD2 for D (5 bases). This CDR3 region has 13 residues. Germline lookup yields CDR1 MNHNS and CDR2 SASEGT. Trimming stripped 10 bases from V and 2 bases from J, with 14 bases between. DNA for the CDR3: TGTGCCACCTCGACGACTACACAAGAGACCCAGTACTTC. This codes for CATSTTTQETQYF.

This clonotype was found many times. J is TRBJ1-2 and V is TRBV2; 11 bases match TRBD1. Germline CDR1 is SNHLY and CDR2 is FYNNEI. The CDR3 totals 16 residues. V lost 5 bases to trimming and J lost 4 bases; unmatched junction nucleotides: 9. The CDR3 reads CASSYWTGGSGYGYTF. The CDR3 nucleotides read TGTGCCAGCAGTTATTGGACAGGGGGCAGTGGCTATGGCTACACCTTC.

This chain connects TRBV15 to TRBJ1-1; D is perhaps TRBD1 (5 bases). V lost 3 bases, J lost 6 bases, and 11 bases lay in between. The V gene's germline CDR1 is LNHNV and CDR2 YYDKDF (reference sequence). The CDR3 covers 13 residues. The CDR3 loop reads CATSSGTGPEAFF. Here the CDR3 DNA reads TGTGCCACCAGCAGCGGGACGGGGCCTGAAGCTTTCTTT.

The V and J genes are TRBV6-1 and TRBJ2-7, with 8 nucleotides matching TRBD1. This CDR3 contains 11 residues. Looked up from germline, CDR1 is MNHNS and CDR2 is SASEGT. DNA for the CDR3: TGTGCGTCCCGGACAGGGTGGGAGCAGTACTTC. It is translated as CASRTGWEQYF.

The V call is TRBV6-1, the J call TRBJ2-7, with D possibly being TRBD2 (5 bases). The CDR3 is 14 amino acids. The V gene lost 5 bases and the J gene lost 2 bases, with 13 bases spanning the gap. Per the germline V gene, CDR1 is MNHNS and CDR2 is SASEGT. The CDR3 here is CASSWASSTYEQYF. The CDR3 DNA reads TGTGCCAGCAGTTGGGCTAGCTCTACCTACGAGCAGTACTTC.

This clonotype came up many times. The chain employs TRBV6-2 or TRBV6-3 and TRBJ2-2; D remains unclear. This CDR3 comprises 12 residues. V was clipped by 3 bases and J by 6 bases, with 5 bases between them. Germline-derived CDR1 and CDR2 are MNHEY and SVGEGT. CDR3 sequence: CASSYVSGELFF. In DNA form, the CDR3 reads TGTGCCAGCAGTTATGTGTCCGGGGAGCTGTTTTTT.

This clonotype was observed many times. This chain connects TRBV6-2 or TRBV6-3 to TRBJ2-1, with 9 bases fitting TRBD2. The CDR3 totals 16 residues. Trimming took 2 bases from V and 7 from J; bases not matched to a gene: 9. Germline V gene data show CDR1 as MNHEY and CDR2 as SVGEGT. For the CDR3, the DNA is TGTGCCAGCAGTTACGTGGCGGGAGGGCTTAGTAATGAGCAGTTCTTC. Its protein is CASSYVAGGLSNEQFF.

This clonotype occurred many times. The rearrangement joins TRBV10-3 to TRBJ2-7, with 8 bases aligning to TRBD2. The CDR3 is 13 amino acids. Germline lookup yields CDR1 ENHRY and CDR2 SYGVKD. The ends lost 11 bases at V and 2 bases at J; junction bases unmatched: 8. The CDR3 protein is CASQTSEAYEQYF. CDR3 nucleotide sequence: TGTGCCTCCCAGACTAGCGAGGCCTACGAGCAGTACTTC.

At least ten counts were recorded for this clonotype. The chain links TRBV20-1 to TRBJ2-5, with 7 bases lining up with TRBD2. V lost 6 bases to trimming and J lost 5 bases; unmatched junction nucleotides: 18. The CDR3 consists of 16 residues. Looked up from germline, CDR1 is DFQATT and CDR2 is SNEGSKA (reference sequence). The CDR3 sequence is CSAIPPTSLARETQYF. In DNA, the CDR3 is TGCAGTGCGATCCCCCCGACTAGCCTGGCGCGGGAGACCCAGTACTTC.

This clonotype showed up many times. V usage is TRBV2 and J usage is TRBJ2-7, with 8 bases matching TRBD1. Germline-derived CDR1 and CDR2 are SNHLY and FYNNEI. This CDR3 has 14 amino acids. V shed 4 bases, J shed 3 bases, and the junction held 5 bases outside the gene matches. CDR3 in DNA: TGTGCCAGCAGTGGGGTGGGACAGGACTACGAGCAGTACTTC. Its protein product is CASSGVGQDYEQYF. The variable domain in full, completed from reference TRBV2 and TRBJ2-7, reads EPEVTQTPSHQVTQMGQEVILRCVPISNHLYFYWYRQILGQKVEFLVSFYNNEISEKSEIFDDQFSVERPDGSNFTLKIRSTKLEDSAMYFCASSGVGQDYEQYFGPGTRLTVT.

This clonotype was detected only a few times. J is TRBJ2-7 and V is TRBV18, with TRBD1 as a possible D gene (6 bases). CDR3 size: 17 residues. The germline gives CDR1 KGHSH, CDR2 LQKENI. V dropped 2 bases and J dropped 6 bases, with 23 bases sitting between them. The CDR3, as DNA: TGTGCCAGCTCACCATTGCAGGGTGGGACCCTAGGGGGCGAGCAGTACTTC. It yields the protein CASSPLQGGTLGGEQYF.

This clonotype was found many times. The V and J genes are TRBV2 and TRBJ1-5; 7 positions match TRBD1. Germline trimming cut 6 bases from V and 7 bases from J; bases unmatched to any gene: 9. The CDR3 totals 14 residues. Germline CDR1 reads SNHLY; CDR2 reads FYNNEI. CDR3 coding DNA: TGTGCCAGCAGCGCGACAGGGACGATCCAGCCCCAGCATTTT. Encoded protein: CASSATGTIQPQHF.

This clonotype was found many times. This chain uses TRBV12-3 or TRBV12-4 with TRBJ1-5, with a weak D call TRBD1 (5 bases). The length of the CDR3 is 15 residues. V was pared by 2 bases and J by 7 bases, with 15 bases between. The chain's CDR3 is CASSLPRVRGQPQHF. The CDR3 DNA sequence: TGTGCCAGCAGTTTACCCAGGGTGAGAGGACAGCCCCAGCATTTT.

This clonotype was seen only a few times. The chain joins TRBV10-3 to TRBJ2-2; D ambiguous. This CDR3 is built from 16 residues. Germline V gene data show CDR1 as ENHRY and CDR2 as SYGVKD. V lost 6 bases to trimming and J lost 1 base, with 15 bases between them. CDR3 amino acids: CAISPGPPGNTGELFF. CDR3 in DNA: TGTGCCATCAGCCCCGGGCCGCCGGGGAACACCGGGGAGCTGTTTTTT.

The CDR3 coding sequence is TGCAGTGCTAGTCCCCAAGACCGGGAATCGCAGTTCTTC. Encoded protein: CSASPQDRESQFF. The chain employs TRBV20-1 and TRBJ2-1; D is possibly TRBD2 (5 bases). The CDR3 consists of 13 residues. Trimming removed 3 bases at V and 12 bases at J, with 18 bases between. Germline V gene sequence: CDR1 DFQATT, CDR2 SNEGSKA (reference sequence).

This clonotype was detected ten times or more. The chain uses TRBV5-1 and TRBJ2-3, with 7 positions matching TRBD2. The germline V gene encodes CDR1 SGHRS and CDR2 YFSETQ. The trim removed 0 bases at V and 2 bases at J, leaving 9 bases unmatched. CDR3 size: 17 residues. This chain's CDR3 is CASSLVVASGNTDTQYF. CDR3 nucleotide sequence: TGCGCCAGCAGCTTGGTTGTGGCTAGCGGAAACACAGATACGCAGTATTTT.